The subject of this entry is one T cell receptor beta chain. This record belongs to a study of blood T cell repertoires in COVID-19. Overall study context: Some COVID-19 samples were acute and others convalescent; all came from the United States, Italy and Spain. Nucleic acid was either cDNA or gDNA, and it came from T cells, B-cell-depleted T cells, or PBMCs.

Methods used by the authors: Reference gene primer amplification in the assay estimated nucleated cell counts. Clones were read by immunoSEQ multiplex PCR, and TCRdb kept only the in-frame ones, dropping some. The V and J calls and the clone size are those of that table, but D and trimming were determined from the DNA. The sample has approximately 190,000 clones; about nine tenths are singletons. The germline CDR1 and CDR2 sequences are LNHDA and SQIVND (reference sequence). The CDR3 covers 15 residues. V lost 9 bases to trimming and J lost 8 bases; unmatched junction nucleotides: 16. The TCR comes from a man older than 75 with acute or convalescent COVID-19. Sequenced sample: peripheral blood. The rearrangement uses TRBV19 and TRBJ1-2; 9 bases are a match to TRBD1. The DNA for the CDR3 is TGTGCCAGCGCCACCGAGGACAGGGGTAGGAGAGGCTACACCTTC. Translation gives CASATEDRGRRGYTF.